The 14 T cell receptor beta chains given below trace back to one sample, sequenced in a study of human T cells and chemical hapten exposure. Regarding time point: pre-sensitization, week 0. The treatment here: therapeutic diphenylcyclopropenone sensitization with weekly scalp DPC. TCRdb reprocessed the RACE reads with MiXCR, giving one entry per CDR3 protein. The table includes a few hundred thousand distinct CDR3 sequences, 4.5% to 5.5% detected once. Source: whole blood, taken in connection with sensitization to the hapten diphenylcyclopropenone (DPC). These receptors all come from a woman between 18 and 29 years old with alopecia areata. Some clones in this sample may be carry-over from other donors' samples.

This clonotype was observed a few times. The chain links TRBV7-9 to TRBJ2-7, with unresolved D. Trimming removed 4 bases at V and 6 bases at J, with 13 bases between. This CDR3 comprises 13 residues. CDR1 and CDR2 from the germline V gene are SEHNR and FQNEAQ (reference sequence). Here the CDR3 reads CASSSPSRAEQYF. Here the CDR3 DNA reads TGTGCCAGCAGCTCCCCGTCTAGGGCCGAGCAGTACTTC. The full variable domain, in which reference TRBV7-9 and TRBJ2-7 provide the parts outside the CDR3, is DTGVSQNPRHKITKRGQNVTFRCDPISEHNRLYWYRQTLGQGPEFLTYFQNEAQLEKSRLLSDRFSAERPKGSFSTLEIQRTEQGDSAMYLCASSSPSRAEQYFGPGTRLTVT.

At least ten counts were recorded for this clonotype. The CDR3 bases are TGTGCCAGCAGTCCAAGAGTAGCGGAACCCTACGAGCAGTACTTC. This gives the protein CASSPRVAEPYEQYF. V is TRBV6-1 and J is TRBJ2-7; D possibly corresponds to TRBD2 (6 bases). The CDR3 extends over 15 amino acids. Germline values: CDR1 MNHNS, CDR2 SASEGT. V shed 5 bases and J shed 2 bases, with 16 bases lying between them.

This clonotype was seen many times. The rearrangement joins TRBV6-2 or TRBV6-3 to TRBJ1-5, with unresolved D. Trimming pared 9 bases from V and 0 bases from J, leaving 9 bases between. The CDR3 length is 13 residues. Germline CDR1 reads MNHEY; CDR2 reads SVGEGT. CDR3 sequence reads: CASNEHSNQPQHF. The CDR3 coding sequence is TGTGCCAGTAACGAGCATAGCAATCAGCCCCAGCATTTT.

This clonotype was seen only a few times. The gene calls are TRBV10-3 and TRBJ2-4, with D hard to call. CDR3 length: 17 amino acids. Germline V gene data show CDR1 as ENHRY and CDR2 as SYGVKD. The V and J ends lost 10 bases and 4 bases respectively, with 26 bases between them. CDR3 DNA: TGTGCCACCTTACTCCGGACCGGATCCATATCTAAAAACATTCAGTACTTC. It codes for CATLLRTGSISKNIQYF.

The chain employs TRBV4-3 and TRBJ1-1; 7 positions agree with TRBD1. The J segment lost 7 bases and the V segment lost 1 base, leaving 6 bases of the junction unmatched. Germline assignment: CDR1 LGHNA and CDR2 YSLEER. The CDR3 consists of 14 residues. CDR3 sequence: CASSQGLGGYEAFF. CDR3 DNA: TGCGCCAGCAGCCAAGGCTTAGGGGGCTATGAAGCTTTCTTT.

In this sample, this clonotype turned up a few times. The gene calls are TRBV6-2 or TRBV6-3 and TRBJ1-2; no reliable D call. The germline V gene has CDR1 MNHEY and CDR2 SVGEGT. V was shortened by 4 bases and J by 3 bases, with 6 bases between the two germline ends. This CDR3 has 12 residues. This CDR3 is CASSSADYGYTF. The CDR3 DNA is TGTGCCAGCAGTTCAGCCGACTATGGCTACACCTTC.

This clonotype was found many times. This chain links TRBV7-2 with TRBJ1-6, with TRBD1 as a possible D gene (5 bases). V was pared by 4 bases and J by 10 bases, with 14 bases between. CDR1 and CDR2 (germline): SGHTA, FQGNSA. This CDR3 comprises 14 residues. This chain's CDR3 is CASSSPRGVSPLHF. As DNA, the CDR3 is TGTGCCAGCAGCTCCCCCCGAGGGGTCTCACCCCTCCACTTT. The full variable domain, rest sourced from reference TRBV7-2 and TRBJ1-6, is GAGVSQSPSNKVTEKGKDVELRCDPISGHTALYWYRQSLGQGLEFLIYFQGNSAPDKSGLPSDRFSAERTGGSVSTLTIQRTQQEDSAVYLCASSSPRGVSPLHFGNGTRLTVT.

The chain carries TRBV19 and TRBJ1-5; D remains ambiguous. The CDR3 consists of 12 residues. V lost 4 bases and J 9 bases, leaving 10 bases between the germline ends. Per germline, CDR1 LNHDA and CDR2 SQIVND (reference sequence). The CDR3 DNA follows: TGTGCCAGTAGTACCCCGCCATGGCCCCAGCATTTT. Residues: CASSTPPWPQHF.

This chain links TRBV12-3 or TRBV12-4 with TRBJ1-6; D might be TRBD1 (6 bases). CDR3 length equals 14 residues. Trimming pared 4 bases from V and 11 bases from J, leaving 15 bases between. The CDR3 coding sequence is TGTGCCAGCAGTTCGCAAAGGACAGTTGCACCCCTCCACTTT. This translates into CASSSQRTVAPLHF.

Only a few counts were recorded for this clonotype. V gene TRBV15 combines with J gene TRBJ2-5, with D tentatively TRBD2 (5 bases). CDR3 length: 13 amino acids. The V end was cut by 9 bases, the J end by 5 bases, with 16 bases between. Germline CDR1 is LNHNV and CDR2 is YYDKDF (reference sequence). The CDR3 DNA reads as TGTGCCACAACTTGGAAGGGAGCCGAGACCCAGTACTTC. Protein: CATTWKGAETQYF.

The table lists this clonotype with a few counts. The V and J genes are TRBV11-2 and TRBJ2-1; 9 bases are shared with TRBD2. Germline values: CDR1 SGHAT, CDR2 FQNNGV. The CDR3 consists of 15 residues. Trimming took 5 bases from V and 6 from J; bases not matched to a gene: 8. The CDR3 is CASSPLVRGGNEQFF. Written as DNA, the CDR3 is TGTGCCAGCAGCCCCCTTGTGCGGGGGGGCAATGAGCAGTTCTTC.

V gene TRBV7-9 combines with J gene TRBJ2-3, with TRBD2 as a possible D gene (6 bases). Trimming cost V 5 bases and J 10 bases, with 19 bases left between them. The V gene's germline CDR1 is SEHNR and CDR2 FQNEAQ (reference sequence). The CDR3 has 14 residues. The CDR3 DNA is TGTGCCAGCAGCCCCCTCTCAGGGACTCGCGCGCAGTATTTT. Its protein product is CASSPLSGTRAQYF.

This clonotype was seen more than once but under ten times. The J gene is TRBJ1-4, the V gene TRBV5-1; 8 bases line up with TRBD1. The ends lost 4 bases at V and 8 bases at J; junction bases unmatched: 10. The germline V gene encodes CDR1 SGHRS and CDR2 YFSETQ. This CDR3 contains 15 residues. The CDR3 reads CASSLQGASGEKLFF. DNA for the CDR3: TGCGCCAGCAGCCTTCAGGGGGCCAGCGGAGAAAAACTGTTTTTT. The whole variable domain, remainder taken from reference TRBV5-1 and TRBJ1-4, is KAGVTQTPRYLIKTRGQQVTLSCSPISGHRSVSWYQQTPGQGLQFLFEYFSETQRNKGNFPGRFSGRQFSNSRSEMNVSTLELGDSALYLCASSLQGASGEKLFFGSGTQLSVL.

The chain employs TRBV12-3 or TRBV12-4 and TRBJ2-3; TRBD1 is a possible D gene (5 bases). V lost 7 bases to trimming and J lost 1 base, with 12 bases between them. The CDR3 extends over 14 amino acids. CDR3 loop: CASTLGRGTDTQYF. CDR3 in DNA: TGTGCCAGCACCCTGGGCAGGGGCACAGATACGCAGTATTTT.